Presented here are 20 T cell receptor beta chains from one specimen sequenced in a study of Graves' ophthalmopathy and Graves' hyperthyroidism. The authors amplified TCR beta CDR3 regions from RNA transcripts. HTBI primers served in a first-round RT-PCR, which a second-round multiplex PCR followed. MiXCR, applied by TCRdb to the multiplex PCR reads, yields one record per CDR3 protein. There are approximately 700,000 distinct CDR3 sequences in the sample; roughly 40% occur only once, and 44% lies in the top ten. Sample: peripheral blood. These TCRs come from an adult man with Graves' ophthalmopathy.

Many counts were recorded for this clonotype. V and J are TRBV29-1 and TRBJ2-5, with TRBD1 identical over 8 bases. There are 13 residues in the CDR3. Unmatched junction bases numbered 2, after V lost 3 bases and J lost 2 bases. CDR1 and CDR2 from the germline V gene are SQVTM and ANQGSEA. The CDR3 coding sequence is TGCAGCGTTGATCAGGGGGCGCAAGAGACCCAGTACTTC. It codes for CSVDQGAQETQYF.

This clonotype was detected a few times. The chain joins TRBV7-2 to TRBJ2-7, with 8 nucleotides matching TRBD2. Germline V lookup: CDR1 SGHTA, CDR2 FQGNSA. The CDR3 is 14 residues long. J was trimmed by 5 bases and V by 3 bases; bases with no gene match: 6. Here the CDR3 reads CASSFSGVRNEQYF. In nucleotides, the CDR3 is TGTGCCAGCAGCTTTAGCGGGGTCCGGAACGAGCAGTACTTC.

For this clonotype: This may come from a read error, since a much larger clone is one base off. The V and J genes are TRBV10-2 and TRBJ2-7; D gene ambiguous. The CDR3 consists of 13 residues. Germline values: CDR1 WSHSY, CDR2 SAAADI. The CDR3 coding sequence is TGTGCCAGCAGCGAGGCCGCCATCCACGAGCAGTACTTC. Its translation is CASSEAAIHEQYF.

This clonotype was counted ten times or more. The junction departs from germline at one end; a sequencing error may be responsible. The rearrangement joins TRBV10-3 to TRBJ2-7; 9 bases are shared with TRBD1. Germline CDR1 and CDR2: ENHRY and SYGVKD. The CDR3 extends over 12 amino acids. The CDR3 sequence: CAISESLDRGLF. The DNA of the CDR3 is TGTGCCATCAGTGAGTCCTTGGACAGGGGTCTCTTC.

This clonotype has a count of ten or more. The CDR3 region is CATSRDSGFRTETQYF. The DNA for the CDR3 is TGTGCCACCAGCAGAGATTCTGGATTCAGAACGGAGACCCAGTACTTC. J is TRBJ2-5 and V is TRBV15, with no clear D. The germline V and J ends were trimmed by 0 bases and 5 bases, with 16 bases remaining between them. The CDR3 has 16 amino acids. CDR1 and CDR2 (germline): LNHNV, YYDKDF (reference sequence).

This clonotype was seen many times. Germline and junction disagree at one end, which may indicate a read error. The chain has TRBV12-3 or TRBV12-4 and TRBJ1-2, with a possible D match to TRBD1 (5 bases). The CDR3 sequence is 8 residues long. The CDR3 nucleotides read TGTGCCAGCAGGACAGATAATTTC. It is translated as CASRTDNF.

The V and J genes are TRBV15 and TRBJ1-2, with TRBD1 as a possible D gene (6 bases). CDR1 is LNHNV, CDR2 YYDKDF, per germline (reference sequence). Trimming pared 3 bases from V and 6 bases from J, leaving 11 bases between. The CDR3 spans 13 residues. The DNA of the CDR3 is TGTGCCACCAGCAGGCGGGGGCCCGATGGCTACACCTTC. Translation gives CATSRRGPDGYTF.

The CDR3 is CASSVYRANQPQHF. CDR3 DNA sequence: TGTGCCAGTAGTGTGTACAGGGCCAATCAGCCCCAGCATTTT. J is TRBJ1-5 and V is TRBV19; D is perhaps TRBD1 (6 bases). V lost 5 bases to trimming and J lost 3 bases, with 11 bases between them. The CDR3 runs 14 residues. Germline loops: CDR1 LNHDA, CDR2 SQIVND (reference sequence).

The chain uses TRBV29-1 and TRBJ2-5, with D perhaps assigned TRBD1 or TRBD2 (5 bases each). Germline lookup yields CDR1 SQVTM and CDR2 ANQGSEA. The CDR3 length is 12 residues. Trimming cost V 8 bases and J 5 bases, with 15 bases left between them. Written as DNA, the CDR3 is TGCAGCCTGGGACCAGAATGGGAGACCCAGTACTTC. This gives the protein CSLGPEWETQYF.

This clonotype was detected many times. The CDR3 bases are TGCGCCAGCAGCGCCAACTCTGGGGCCAACGTCCTGACTTTC. Its protein product is CASSANSGANVLTF. This rearrangement joins TRBV5-1 to TRBJ2-6, with no clear D. The CDR3 totals 14 residues. Trimming left V 4 bases short and J 0 bases short, with 5 bases between. From germline, CDR1 is SGHRS and CDR2 YFSETQ.

The rearrangement links TRBV10-2 to TRBJ1-6; weak D call: TRBD1 (6 bases). Per germline, CDR1 WSHSY and CDR2 SAAADI. The V gene lost 8 bases and the J gene lost 0 bases, with 11 bases spanning the gap. The CDR3 is made up of 15 amino acids. In DNA form, the CDR3 reads TGCGCCAGCGCGAGGACAGCCTCCTATAATTCACCCCTCCACTTT. Protein: CASARTASYNSPLHF.

The chain uses TRBV10-2 and TRBJ1-4, with 8 bases identical to TRBD1. This CDR3 region has 14 residues. Unmatched junction bases numbered 3, after V lost 4 bases and J lost 5 bases. Germline V gives CDR1 WSHSY, CDR2 SAAADI. DNA of the CDR3: TGCGCCAGCAGTGGGACAGGGCGGAATGAAAAACTGTTTTTT. Amino acids: CASSGTGRNEKLFF.

V usage is TRBV9 and J usage is TRBJ2-7; 12 nucleotides match TRBD2. The CDR3 spans 17 residues. Germline CDR1 SGDLS, CDR2 YYNGEE. V lost 5 bases and J lost 3; bases outside the gene matches: 12. The CDR3 nucleotides are TGTGCCAGCAGTGCCGGGACTAGCGGGTTCGCGAACTACGAGCAGTACTTC. This sequence encodes CASSAGTSGFANYEQYF. Using reference TRBV9 and TRBJ2-7 for the parts outside the CDR3, the full variable domain is DSGVTQTPKHLITATGQRVTLRCSPRSGDLSVYWYQQSLDQGLQFLIQYYNGEERAKGNILERFSAQQFPDLHSELNLSSLELGDSALYFCASSAGTSGFANYEQYFGPGTRLTVT.

The chain couples TRBV7-9 to TRBJ2-7, with 9 nucleotides matching TRBD1. The CDR3 is 15 amino acids. Germline V gene lookup returns CDR1 SEHNR and CDR2 FQNEAQ (reference sequence). V trimming: 4 bases; J trimming: 1 base; junction bases outside the gene matches: 5. The CDR3 spells CASSYGQGRSYEQYF. CDR3 coding DNA: TGTGCCAGCAGCTACGGACAGGGGAGGTCCTACGAGCAGTACTTC.

This chain connects TRBV13 to TRBJ2-5; no clear D. Germline V gene data show CDR1 as PRHDT and CDR2 as FYEKMQ (reference sequence). V was cut by 3 bases and J by 5 bases, with 13 bases left in between. CDR3 length: 14 residues. CDR3 in DNA: TGTGCCAGCAGCTTCTGGGAACCGAAGGAGACCCAGTACTTC. Translated, it gives CASSFWEPKETQYF. Full variable domain (missing parts from reference TRBV13 and TRBJ2-5): AAGVIQSPRHLIKEKRETATLKCYPIPRHDTVYWYQQGPGQDPQFLISFYEKMQSDKGSIPDRFSAQQFSDYHSELNMSSLELGDSALYFCASSFWEPKETQYFGPGTRLLVL.

This clonotype has ten or more counts. This chain links TRBV9 with TRBJ1-4; 9 bases fit TRBD1. The CDR3 totals 14 residues. Germline V lookup: CDR1 SGDLS, CDR2 YYNGEE. V lost 4 bases to trimming and J lost 8 bases; unmatched junction nucleotides: 6. CDR3: CASSPRDRDEKLFF. DNA of the CDR3: TGTGCCAGCAGCCCCCGGGACAGGGACGAAAAACTGTTTTTT.

The sample holds many counts of this clonotype. This sequence joins TRBV6-5 and TRBJ1-5, with no clear D. The CDR3 totals 12 residues. CDR1 and CDR2 (germline): MNHEY, SVGAGI. Between the trimmed V and J ends, which lost 6 bases and 3 bases, there was a span of 6 bases. The CDR3 loop reads CASSQPNQPQHF. The DNA for the CDR3 is TGTGCCAGCAGCCAACCCAATCAGCCCCAGCATTTT.

The CDR3 sequence: CATSTKVTRDGEAFF. The CDR3 DNA is TGTGCCACCAGCACCAAAGTTACACGGGACGGTGAAGCTTTCTTT. The V and J genes are TRBV15 and TRBJ1-1; perhaps TRBD1 as D (5 bases). The CDR3 contains 15 residues. V lost 4 bases, J lost 7 bases, and 19 bases lay in between. The V gene's germline CDR1 is LNHNV and CDR2 YYDKDF (reference sequence).

This clonotype has more than one count but fewer than ten. V usage is TRBV7-9 and J usage is TRBJ1-2, with D possibly TRBD1 on 5 matching bases. The germline V gene has CDR1 SEHNR and CDR2 FQNEAQ (reference sequence). The CDR3 runs 17 residues. V dropped 1 base and J dropped 4 bases, with 19 bases sitting between them. This CDR3 reads CASSLDKEGYRSYGYTF. The CDR3 DNA sequence: TGTGCCAGCAGCTTAGATAAGGAGGGGTACAGGAGCTATGGCTACACCTTC.

The table lists this clonotype with a few counts. This rearrangement joins TRBV5-8 to TRBJ1-2; the D is unclear. The CDR3 covers 14 residues. The V end lost 3 bases, the J end lost 2 bases, and 11 bases lay between the germline ends. The V gene's germline CDR1 is SGHTS and CDR2 YDEGEE. CDR3 sequence reads: CASSSLDGNYGYTF. The CDR3 DNA reads as TGTGCCAGCAGCTCCCTAGACGGAAACTATGGCTACACCTTC.